What follows are 19 T cell receptor beta chains derived from one specimen sequenced in a study of cytomegalovirus exposure and HLA in healthy donors. Libraries were prepared by immunoSEQ multiplex PCR; TCRdb keeps only in-frame clonotypes and omits some of them. The sample gives approximately 190,000 clones, 70% to 85% of which show up once; under 15% is in the top ten. Sequenced input: PBMCs. The receptor set was obtained from a woman aged 25-40 years in good health and CMV-seropositive.

The gene calls are TRBV25-1 and TRBJ1-2, with TRBD1 identical over 12 bases. Germline trimming cut 3 bases from V and 1 base from J; bases unmatched to any gene: 9. The CDR3 is 18 amino acids. Germline CDR1 is MGHDK and CDR2 is SYGVNS. The CDR3 coding sequence is TGTGCCAGCAGTGACCACCCCGGGACAGGGGGCCTTAACTATGGCTACACCTTC. Translating gives CASSDHPGTGGLNYGYTF.

The rearrangement joins TRBV6-5 to TRBJ1-2, with D possibly being TRBD1 (6 bases). The V and J ends lost 5 bases and 4 bases respectively, with 14 bases between them. CDR1 is MNHEY and CDR2 is SVGAGI in the germline V gene. This CDR3 contains 14 residues. The CDR3 loop is CASSRSQGFYGYTF. For the CDR3, the DNA is TGTGCCAGCAGTCGTTCACAGGGTTTCTATGGCTACACCTTC.

The chain uses TRBV5-5 and TRBJ1-2; no reliable D call. CDR3 length: 16 amino acids. Trimming shortened V by 4 bases and J by 8 bases, and 24 bases separated the two germline ends. Per the germline V gene, CDR1 is SGHKS and CDR2 is YYEKEE (reference sequence). The CDR3 is CASSRDVGLSTWGYTF. In nucleotides, the CDR3 is TGTGCCAGCAGCCGCGACGTTGGACTCAGTACGTGGGGCTACACCTTC.

The chain carries TRBV5-6 and TRBJ2-7; 9 nucleotides match TRBD2. The ends lost 2 bases at V and 7 bases at J; junction bases unmatched: 13. The CDR3 covers 16 residues. Germline assignment: CDR1 SGHDT and CDR2 YYEEEE. CDR3 sequence: CASSFSSGRTGREQYF. The DNA for the CDR3 is TGTGCCAGCAGCTTTTCAAGCGGGAGGACCGGGCGGGAGCAGTACTTC.

The chain has TRBV4-1 and TRBJ1-4, with D hard to call. The CDR3 spans 14 residues. V was clipped by 6 bases and J by 6 bases, with 14 bases between them. Germline CDR1 reads MGHRA; CDR2 reads YSYEKL. The CDR3 DNA reads TGCGCCAGCAGACTAATACCGAAGGATGAAAAACTGTTTTTT. It codes for CASRLIPKDEKLFF.

The chain is built from TRBV5-6 and TRBJ1-5, with a weak D call TRBD1 (5 bases). The CDR3 length is 17 residues. Germline V gene sequence: CDR1 SGHDT, CDR2 YYEEEE. With 1 base removed from V and 0 bases from J, the gap between germline ends came to 14 bases. For the CDR3, the DNA is TGTGCCAGCAGCTTGTCTAGTTGGCAGGGTAGCAATCAGCCCCAGCATTTT. Amino acid sequence: CASSLSSWQGSNQPQHF.

DNA of the CDR3: TGTGCCAGCAGTTTATTCCAGGGCGGCACCGGGGAGCTGTTTTTT. Its translation: CASSLFQGGTGELFF. This sequence joins TRBV28 and TRBJ2-2, with D possibly TRBD1 on 5 matching bases. Germline CDR1 reads MDHEN; CDR2 reads SYDVKM. V lost 1 base to trimming and J lost 4 bases, with 10 bases between them. CDR3 size: 15 residues. Variable domain in full (rest from reference TRBV28 and TRBJ2-2): DVKVTQSSRYLVKRTGEKVFLECVQDMDHENMFWYRQDPGLGLRLIYFSYDVKMKEKGDIPEGYSVSREKKERFSLILESASTNQTSMYLCASSLFQGGTGELFFGEGSRLTVL.

The chain employs TRBV25-1 and TRBJ2-1; weak D call: TRBD2 (5 bases). Per the germline V gene, CDR1 is MGHDK and CDR2 is SYGVNS. CDR3 size: 14 residues. V was cut by 4 bases and J by 5 bases, with 12 bases left in between. The CDR3 is CASSAVLDHNEQFF. CDR3 nucleotide sequence: TGTGCCAGCAGTGCCGTACTAGACCACAATGAGCAGTTCTTC.

As for this clone: The same CDR3 can be traced to other DNA sequences in this sample. The V call is TRBV7-9, the J call TRBJ1-1, with D hard to call. This CDR3 contains 13 residues. Germline CDR1 and CDR2: SEHNR and FQNEAQ (reference sequence). V shed 5 bases and J shed 4 bases, with 11 bases lying between them. CDR3 amino acids: CASSPPGGTEAFF. The CDR3 DNA sequence: TGTGCCAGCAGCCCGCCAGGAGGCACTGAAGCTTTCTTT. The variable domain in full, with the rest retrieved from reference TRBV7-9 and TRBJ1-1, is DTGVSQNPRHKITKRGQNVTFRCDPISEHNRLYWYRQTLGQGPEFLTYFQNEAQLEKSRLLSDRFSAERPKGSFSTLEIQRTEQGDSAMYLCASSPPGGTEAFFGQGTRLTVV.

This clone was recorded once. V and J are TRBV5-1 and TRBJ2-1, with D possibly being TRBD2 (5 bases). Trimming shortened V by 1 base and J by 6 bases, and 20 bases separated the two germline ends. CDR3 length: 17 residues. Germline-derived CDR1 and CDR2 are SGHRS and YFSETQ. CDR3 region: CASSLTKTSGGLNEQFF. DNA of the CDR3: TGCGCCAGCAGCTTGACTAAGACCAGCGGAGGCCTCAATGAGCAGTTCTTC.

The V call is TRBV27, the J call TRBJ2-7, with 9 bases matching TRBD1. The CDR3 is 15 residues long. Trimming cost V 5 bases and J 2 bases; bases outside gene matches: 7. Germline V CDR1 and CDR2: MNHEY, SMNVEV (reference sequence). The CDR3 nucleotides read TGTGCCAGCAGTCTCTCCGGGACAGGGACCTACGAGCAGTACTTC. Translated, it gives CASSLSGTGTYEQYF.

The chain carries TRBV7-9 and TRBJ1-2; 7 bases align to TRBD1. CDR1 SEHNR and CDR2 FQNEAQ come from the germline V gene (reference sequence). Trimming took 8 bases from V and 0 from J; bases not matched to a gene: 12. The CDR3 has 16 residues. Written as DNA, the CDR3 is TGTGCCAGCCAGAGTCCCGAGACAGGGACTAACTATGGCTACACCTTC. Encoded protein: CASQSPETGTNYGYTF. Looking up the rest from reference TRBV7-9 and TRBJ1-2 gives the full variable domain: DTGVSQNPRHKITKRGQNVTFRCDPISEHNRLYWYRQTLGQGPEFLTYFQNEAQLEKSRLLSDRFSAERPKGSFSTLEIQRTEQGDSAMYLCASQSPETGTNYGYTFGSGTRLTVV.

The chain links TRBV30 to TRBJ1-1; TRBD1 aligns across 8 bases. The CDR3 sequence is 14 residues long. Germline CDR1 is GTSNPN and CDR2 is SVGIG (reference sequence). V shed 8 bases and J 1 base; nucleotides not matched to a gene: 9. CDR3 residues: CARAQGAANTEAFF. The DNA for the CDR3 is TGTGCCAGAGCCCAGGGGGCGGCGAACACTGAAGCTTTCTTT.

The gene calls are TRBV29-1 and TRBJ2-1; D gene unclear. Germline loops: CDR1 SQVTM, CDR2 ANQGSEA. This CDR3 contains 13 residues. Trimming stripped 7 bases from V and 5 bases from J, with 15 bases between. The CDR3 DNA reads as TGCAGCGCTGTGACTCGCTCAAACAATGAGCAGTTCTTC. It translates to CSAVTRSNNEQFF.

This chain connects TRBV27 to TRBJ1-2; D possibly corresponds to TRBD1 (6 bases). V lost 6 bases and J 3 bases, leaving 11 bases between the germline ends. This CDR3 is built from 13 residues. Germline CDR1 reads MNHEY; CDR2 reads SMNVEV (reference sequence). CDR3 in DNA: TGTGCCAGCAGACCTCGACAGGACTATGGCTACACCTTC. Protein sequence: CASRPRQDYGYTF.

The V gene is TRBV18, the J gene TRBJ2-1; 14 positions agree with TRBD2. Germline lookup yields CDR1 KGHSH and CDR2 LQKENI. The ends lost 3 bases at V and 9 bases at J; junction bases unmatched: 7. The CDR3 has 16 residues. The CDR3 region is CASSPGLAGGRGEQFF. CDR3 coding DNA: TGTGCCAGCTCACCCGGACTAGCGGGAGGCCGGGGTGAGCAGTTCTTC.

The chain uses TRBV4-2 and TRBJ2-6, with D unresolved. This CDR3 has 15 residues. Per germline, CDR1 LGHNA and CDR2 YNFKEQ. The V and J ends lost 1 base and 0 bases respectively, with 4 bases between them. The CDR3 nucleotides are TGTGCCAGCAGCCAAGTCTCCTCTGGGGCCAACGTCCTGACTTTC. It encodes CASSQVSSGANVLTF.

This CDR3 reads CASSPLLDTEAFF. The CDR3 DNA is TGTGCCAGCTCACCACTCCTAGATACTGAAGCTTTCTTT. V gene TRBV18 combines with J gene TRBJ1-1; D unclear. Germline loops: CDR1 KGHSH, CDR2 LQKENI. V was cut by 1 base and J by 5 bases, with 8 bases left in between. This CDR3 comprises 13 residues.

This rearrangement joins TRBV5-1 to TRBJ1-1, with 9 bases matching TRBD1. The CDR3 covers 15 residues. Per germline, CDR1 SGHRS and CDR2 YFSETQ. V was pared by 4 bases and J by 10 bases, with 14 bases of the junction left unmatched. CDR3 loop: CASSPSVQGASVAFF. Written as DNA, the CDR3 is TGCGCCAGCAGCCCCAGCGTACAGGGGGCCTCTGTAGCTTTCTTT.